This T cell receptor (beta chain) came from a study of T cells in Graves' hyperthyroidism and ophthalmopathy (dated by TCRdb to between 2018 and 2021). About the investigation overall: Peripheral blood samples were taken at initial diagnosis, before any treatment was given. To identify distinguishing TCR V-J signatures, a discovery cohort of about a hundred patients was used, comprising fewer than 45 with Graves' ophthalmopathy and under 60 with stable Graves' hyperthyroidism. Whether ophthalmopathy could be predicted prospectively was tested in an independent validation cohort made up of about 20 hyperthyroidism patients plus 17 patients who later progressed to ophthalmopathy. For training and testing, the 80 to 100 patients in the discovery cohort were randomly divided in a 7:3 ratio. The study also compared thyroid tissue and blood T-cell repertoires from roughly 6 Graves' hyperthyroidism patients. After sampling, hyperthyroidism patients received methimazole starting at 30 mg daily, and ophthalmopathy patients received high-dose intravenous methylprednisolone. According to the paper, TCR Vbeta CDR3 sequencing was carried out on around 140 peripheral blood samples, which came from approximately 43 ophthalmopathy, around 74 hyperthyroidism and about 17 progressor patients. Study-wide findings and limitations: Ophthalmopathy was separated from stable hyperthyroidism by a 13 V-J signature model, with just over 85% sensitivity and 81% to 83% specificity obtained in cross-validation and 80%/75% obtained in testing. Blood samples also contained most of the expanded thyroid clonotypes (frequency above 0.001), which suggests that blood repertoires may reflect thyroid immune responses. No statistical method was used to set the sample size in advance, and investigators knew the group allocation. In validation, the model predicted progression to ophthalmopathy with over 65% sensitivity and roughly 72% specificity, a median of 6.5 months before onset.

V has 6 bases trimmed and J has 0 bases trimmed; junction bases matching no gene number 4. From the germline V gene, CDR1 is SNHLY and CDR2 is FYNNEI. The CDR3 covers 14 residues, taking in both the cysteine and the phenylalanine. Only CDR3 DNA remains: 42 bases, in frame from the first base. Graves' hyperthyroidism was defined as stable when no progression to ophthalmopathy occurred over 18 months of follow-up. Hyperthyroidism patients were newly diagnosed, had a disease duration of under 2 months, and were aged 18 to 65 years. Any patient with an uncontrolled infection, another autoimmune disease, pregnancy or lactation was excluded. Clinical symptoms, serum thyroxine and TRAb, thyroid ultrasound, and orbital computed tomography formed the basis for the diagnoses. Ficoll-Paque density gradient centrifugation was used to isolate PBMCs from around 10 ml of fresh peripheral blood. Total RNA was extracted with Trizol reagent, and quality was checked on an Agilent 2100 Bioanalyzer.

A word on this clonotype: The specificity of this receptor is unknown. No base quality values were provided; no much bigger clone lies one nucleotide off.

The TCR beta CDR3 regions were amplified from the RNA transcripts. The first round of RT-PCR for the TCR CDR3 was performed with the HTBI primer set and the Qiagen OneStep RT-PCR kit. Libraries were constructed in a second round of multiplex PCR, after which size selection and purification were carried out. Sequencing of the libraries was done on an Illumina HiSeq2000 using paired-end 100 bp reads. The original methods were these. SOAPnuke was used to process the raw data, removing reads that contained adapters or uncalled bases, had a mean Phred below 15, or lacked an exact match to the constant primer or identifier. COPE v1.2.5 was used to merge the high-quality paired reads, and each unique nucleotide sequence was defined as a clonotype. Clonotypes were aligned to IMGT TRBV, TRBD and TRBJ reference segments using MiTCR v1.1. Only V-J combinations with frequency above 0.0001, covering approximately 99% of repertoires, were analysed. The TCS score was defined as F50 (clonal expansion) divided by E x V (chaos), with BLOSUM62-based TCRdist calculated between CDR3 peptides within each V-J. Welch's t-statistics and random forest reduced roughly 530 V-J features to 10 to 15, which were used in a naive Bayes classifier (R e1071). TCRdb reran the public reads through fastp at Q25 and MiXCR, keeping productive beta chains. Rows with a matching CDR3 protein are joined into one entry that keeps the most common DNA and genes. The V and J calls were not made by the authors but by TCRdb's processing. The sample table lists some 510,000 distinct CDR3 sequences, roughly 20% of them with a count of one. The top ten clones comprise roughly 29% of the sample.

The receptor was derived from a man aged 18-30 years with Graves' hyperthyroidism. The sequence is built from TRBV2 and TRBJ2-7, and 8 bases in between align with TRBD1. Sequencing was performed on blood. The nucleotides read TGTGCCAGCAGGGACAGGGTAGGCTCCTACGAGCAGTACTTC. It codes for CASRDRVGSYEQYF.